Detailed here is one T cell receptor beta chain. This clonotype has ten or more counts. Its antigen has not been determined. No quality values exist for individual bases; no much larger clone is one base distant. The record originates from a study of regulatory T cells in long-lasting Graves disease (dated by TCRdb to the early 2020s). Regarding the research as a whole: Antithyroid drugs had been taken for less than 3 months by newly diagnosed Graves' disease patients. A total of some 35 samples underwent TCR sequencing: 13 from persistent and some 20 from newly diagnosed Graves' disease patients. Peripheral blood TCR sequencing and RNA sequencing compared persistent Graves' disease patients with newly diagnosed Graves' disease patients. The study was registered as a clinical trial and conducted in China.

What the work shows at the level of the full study, not this receptor alone: The authors noted that the small sample size was a limitation that may lower accuracy. Compared with newly diagnosed patients, patients with persistent Graves' disease had lower TCR Shannon entropy and fewer highly expanded clones, which suggests clonal expansion. Only the TCR beta chain was sequenced and analyzed. The study examined only peripheral blood because the primary lesion, thyroid tissue, could not be accessed. Persistent patients shared more public clonotypes among themselves (fewer than 3,000) than newly diagnosed patients did (about 900). Preferential use of TRBV28, TRBJ1-2 and TRBJ2-5 was observed in persistent disease, whereas TRBV20-1 and TRBJ2-1 were favored in newly diagnosed disease.

The time point tag for this specimen amounts to: newly diagnosed GD, antithyroid drugs for less than 3 months. For both TCR sequencing and RNA sequencing, RNA was extracted from PBMCs using TRIzol. The diagnosis of Graves' disease was made according to American Thyroid Association guidelines. The patients came from an endocrinology department in Xi'an, China. Each patient gave 7.5 to 10 milliliters of peripheral blood, collected in an EDTA anticoagulant tube. PBMCs were isolated by Ficoll Paque Plus density gradient separation without further T cell sorting. An Agilent 2100 Bioanalyzer and agarose gel were used to assess RNA quality, and a NanoDrop 2000 was used to measure RNA concentration. CDR1 KGHSH and CDR2 LQKENI were looked up in the germline V gene. At the junction V is shortened by 3 bases and J by 0 bases, with 12 bases in between. The cysteine opens and the phenylalanine closes a CDR3 of 16 amino acids. Solely the CDR3 DNA is kept, with 48 bases framed from the first base.

Library method: multiplex PCR. TCRdb lists the instrument as Illumina HiSeq 4000. CDR3 regions were amplified by Arm-PCR with iRepertoire HTBI primers to construct TCR beta libraries. PCR products were gel purified before sequencing. The published analysis was carried out like this. A total of under 80 TRBV and 14 TRBJ segments were identified across samples and were used for gene usage analysis of CDR3 amino acid clonotypes. Filtered high-quality paired reads were merged into contigs using COPE and FqMerger. BLAST was used to align contigs to IMGT TRBV, TRBD and TRBJ reference genes, with CDR3 defined following IMGT. Any clonotype with a frequency above 0.1% was counted as a highly expanded clone. Shannon entropy served as the measure of repertoire diversity, while the Gini coefficient captured V-J evenness. Clonotypes shared by more than one individual were considered public. TCRdb trimmed the raw reads at Q25, called clones with MiXCR and kept productive beta chains. Rows are combined by CDR3 protein, so each entry shows the most common genes and DNA. The V and J calls were determined by TCRdb, not by the authors. The sample table contains fewer than 550,000 distinct CDR3 sequences; only one count was recorded for 16% of them. The leading ten clones occupy around a quarter of the sample.

These records were also assigned to another study, of T cells in Graves' hyperthyroidism and ophthalmopathy. The second publication reports: Stable Graves' hyperthyroidism was defined as the absence of progression to ophthalmopathy over 18 months of follow-up. Hyperthyroidism patients were newly diagnosed, with disease duration under 2 months, and aged 18 to 65 years. The study excluded patients with uncontrolled infections, other autoimmune diseases, pregnancy or lactation. Diagnoses were established on the basis of clinical symptoms, serum thyroxine and TRAb, thyroid ultrasound, and orbital computed tomography. A first-round RT-PCR of the TCR CDR3 used the HTBI primer set with the Qiagen OneStep RT-PCR kit. Most expanded thyroid clonotypes (frequency above 0.001) were also found in blood, which suggests that blood repertoires may mirror thyroid immune responses. Ophthalmopathy was separated from stable hyperthyroidism by a 13 V-J signature model, with around 90% sensitivity and roughly 81% specificity obtained in cross-validation and 80%/75% obtained in testing. In validation, progression to ophthalmopathy was predicted by the model with 70.59% sensitivity and around 76% specificity, a median of around 5.9 months before onset. TCR V-J signatures able to tell the groups apart were searched for in a discovery cohort of 100 patients, of whom about 40 had Graves' ophthalmopathy and about 60 had stable Graves' hyperthyroidism. Whether ophthalmopathy could be predicted prospectively was tested in an independent validation cohort made up of about 18 hyperthyroidism patients plus 17 patients who later progressed to ophthalmopathy. The approximately 98 discovery patients were randomly divided into training and test sets at a 7:3 ratio. The study also compared thyroid tissue and blood T-cell repertoires from more than 5 Graves' hyperthyroidism patients. Following sampling, methimazole starting at 30 mg daily was given to hyperthyroidism patients, and high-dose intravenous methylprednisolone was given to ophthalmopathy patients. A second multiplex PCR round built the libraries, followed by size selection and purification. Paired-end sequencing of the libraries was performed with 100 bp reads on an Illumina HiSeq2000. SOAPnuke was used to process the raw data, throwing out any read that contained adapters or uncalled bases, had a mean Phred below 15, or lacked an exact constant-primer or identifier match. COPE v1.2.5 was used to merge high-quality paired reads, and clonotypes were defined as unique nucleotide sequences. MiTCR v1.1 was used to align clonotypes to the IMGT TRBV, TRBD and TRBJ reference segments. Only V-J combinations with frequency above 0.0001, covering 98% to 99.2% of repertoires, were analysed. A TCS score was defined as the ratio between F50 (clonal expansion) and ExV (chaos), using BLOSUM62-based TCRdist between CDR3 peptides within each V-J. Welch's t-statistics and random forest reduced fewer than 600 V-J features to fewer than 15, which were used in a naive Bayes classifier (R e1071). Sample size was not statistically predetermined, and blinding of investigators to group allocation was not performed. The paper reports TCR Vbeta CDR3 sequencing of 140 or so peripheral blood samples: under 45 ophthalmopathy, 70 to 85 hyperthyroidism and around 17 progressor patients.

This specimen was peripheral blood mononuclear cells (PBMCs), taken at new diagnosis, from a patient treated with antithyroid drugs. The sequence came from a woman in her late teens or twenties with Graves disease. Donor details come from another sample of the same person, matched by shared clones. The chain couples TRBV18 to TRBJ2-1, with TRBD2 as a weak D call on 5 bases. CDR3 reads: CASSPVVGDSYNEQFF. In nucleotide form, the sequence is TGTGCCAGCTCACCGGTGGTGGGAGACTCCTACAATGAGCAGTTCTTC. The variable domain in full, with residues beyond the CDR3 obtained from the reference TRBV18 and TRBJ2-1 genes, is NAGVMQNPRHLVRRRGQEARLRCSPMKGHSHVYWYRQLPEEGLKFMVYLQKENIIDESGMPKERFSAEFPKEGPSILRIQQVVRGDSAAYFCASSPVVGDSYNEQFFGPGTRLTVL.